This TCR beta chain comes out of a study of cytomegalovirus exposure and HLA in healthy donors. This CDR3 is built from 11 residues. Germline V gene data show CDR1 as LNHDA and CDR2 as SQIVND (reference sequence). V lost 5 bases to trimming and J lost 10 bases, with 8 bases between them. The study ran its PCR with 60 Vbeta and 13 Jbeta primers. Produced via immunoSEQ multiplex PCR; TCRdb's table is partial and in-frame only. The data contain roughly 100,000 clones, around 67% of them singletons. This clone occurred once. The receptor was isolated from a woman between 50 and 59 years old in good health and CMV-seronegative. V usage is TRBV19 and J usage is TRBJ2-2; no firm D call. Sequencing was done on a sample of PBMCs. As DNA, the CDR3 is TGTGCCAGTAGTCGTTTCCTGGAGCTGTTTTTT. Its protein is CASSRFLELFF.